This T cell receptor (beta chain) appears in the sequencing data of a study of blood T cell repertoires in COVID-19 (dated by TCRdb to 2018 to 2020). The study in broad terms: The collaborator samples originated in the United States, Italy and Spain and spanned the acute and convalescent phases of COVID-19. A de-identified subject ID, COVID-19 status, age in years and sex were almost always included in the sample metadata. HLA class I and class II types, where available, came from metadata supplied by the sample provider rather than from assay-based typing. The repertoires were released in a freely available public database intended as a resource for research on the immune response to SARS-CoV-2. The material from the prospective study consisted of cDNA or gDNA derived from T cells, B-cell-depleted T cells, or PBMCs. Deeply sampled blood TCRbeta repertoires from subjects exposed to, actively infected with, or recovered from COVID-19 were included in the dataset. Samples were obtained from the ongoing ImmuneRACE study (first 160 participants) and from 1,254 subjects provided by 6 global collaborators. Summary of the overall study and its limitations: Clinical and demographic metadata were provided uncurated, with the amount varying by source and participant.

TCRbeta CDR3 regions were amplified from genomic DNA using the immunoSEQ Assay, a bias-controlled multiplex PCR. On the study's bioinformatics: Nucleated cell counts per sample were estimated from amplification of reference gene primers within the assay. To quantify the absolute abundance of each unique TCRbeta CDR3 rearrangement, sequence reads were collapsed and filtered. For each sample, productive Simpson clonality was calculated as the square root of Simpson's diversity index across productive rearrangements. In TCRdb, the immuneACCESS table is reduced to in-frame sequences with V and J assigned. These tables do not hold every clone; where another copy was compared, an unresolved V gene accounts for under half, and the others remain unexplained. From that table come the V and J calls and clone size; the DNA was used to work out D and trimming. The sample includes about 260,000 clones, with less than 90% observed a single time. The top ten constitute less than 5% of the sample.

V gives up 0 bases and J gives up 5 bases, and the segment between their germline ends measures 8 bases. Taken from the germline V gene, the CDR1 and CDR2 loops are SGDLS and YYNGEE. Measured from the cysteine to the phenylalanine, the CDR3 is 13 residues long. CDR3 DNA only is kept here, 39 bases in frame from base 1. Notes on this clone: There is no known antigen for this receptor. Base qualities were left out, and no much larger clone turns up one base away.

The collaborating institutions used their own protocols to collect whole blood in K2EDTA tubes. For TCRbeta analysis, collaborators shipped samples as frozen whole blood, isolated PBMCs, or DNA extracted from either of those sample types. This receptor was obtained from a man in his 60s with acute or convalescent COVID-19. Sequences were obtained from peripheral blood. The V and J segments used are TRBV9 and TRBJ2-5; a weak D assignment points to TRBD2 (5 bases agree). The CDR3 reads CASSVDTGETQYF. The nucleotide sequence reads as follows: TGTGCCAGCAGCGTAGATACGGGGGAGACCCAGTACTTC. Where the CDR3 stops, the reference TRBV9 and TRBJ2-5 genes take over; the full variable domain is DSGVTQTPKHLITATGQRVTLRCSPRSGDLSVYWYQQSLDQGLQFLIQYYNGEERAKGNILERFSAQQFPDLHSELNLSSLELGDSALYFCASSVDTGETQYFGPGTRLLVL.